Following are 20 T cell receptor beta chains from one sample sequenced in a study of a mutant IDH1 vaccine in newly diagnosed glioma. Their antigens are not known. Time point reported: week 11, during vaccination. Every vaccine dose comprised 300 ug of mutant IDH1 20-mer peptide plus topical imiquimod. Clones were sequenced by immunoSEQ multiplex PCR, and TCRdb holds only the in-frame ones, with some missing. The top ten clones hold roughly 0.65% of a sample with roughly 110,000 clones, around 90% of them seen once. The specimen was PBMCs, collected from a glioma patient whose treatment included an IDH1 peptide vaccine. The receptors were sampled from a woman in her fifties or sixties with glioma.

The chain couples TRBV5-1 to TRBJ2-5; TRBD1 is a possible D gene (6 bases). TRBJ2-7 matches the DNA end more closely, so the J call is doubtful. From germline, CDR1 is SGHRS and CDR2 YFSETQ. CDR3 length equals 13 residues. This chain's CDR3 is CASSLPGAYEQYF. The CDR3 region has the DNA TGCGCCAGCAGCTTGCCAGGGGCCTACGAGCAGTACTTC.

The chain joins TRBV7-2 to TRBJ1-6; maybe TRBD1 (5 bases). Trimming took 5 bases from V and 10 from J, leaving 18 bases between them. This CDR3 has 15 residues. CDR1 and CDR2 (germline): SGHTA, FQGNSA. The CDR3 spells CASSPRQGRGSPLHF. In nucleotides, the CDR3 is TGTGCCAGCAGCCCGCGCCAGGGACGGGGATCACCCCTCCACTTT.

The rearrangement uses TRBV7-9 and TRBJ2-3; D may be TRBD1 (6 bases). From germline, CDR1 is SEHNR and CDR2 FQNEAQ (reference sequence). The CDR3 totals 15 residues. V shed 5 bases and J shed 2 bases, with 14 bases lying between them. CDR3 loop: CASSPQGSSTDTQYF. CDR3 in DNA: TGTGCCAGCAGCCCGCAGGGGTCCTCCACAGATACGCAGTATTTT.

This rearrangement joins TRBV5-1 to TRBJ1-4; D may be TRBD1 (6 bases). The CDR3 is made up of 15 amino acids. CDR1 SGHRS and CDR2 YFSETQ come from the germline V gene. V was shortened by 4 bases and J by 8 bases, with 18 bases between the two germline ends. CDR3 nucleotides: TGCGCCAGCAGCCCTCAGACGGGGGCGGACGAAAAACTGTTTTTT. Its translation: CASSPQTGADEKLFF.

The chain recombines TRBV6-4 with TRBJ1-6; D not resolved. Trimming removed 5 bases at V and 9 bases at J, with 11 bases between. This CDR3 has 13 residues. Germline V gene sequence: CDR1 MRHNA, CDR2 SNTAGT. The CDR3 nucleotides are TGTGCCAGCAGTACTGAGAGTGGTTCACCCCTCCACTTT. This gives the protein CASSTESGSPLHF.

This chain connects TRBV28 to TRBJ2-3; TRBD1 matches 12 bases. Trimming at V came to 5 bases and at J to 5 bases, leaving 8 bases not matched to a gene. CDR1 is MDHEN and CDR2 is SYDVKM in the germline V gene. The CDR3 contains 16 residues. The chain's CDR3 is CASSPAGTGGQDTQYF. The CDR3 bases are TGTGCCAGCAGTCCGGCCGGGACAGGGGGCCAAGATACGCAGTATTTT.

A word on this clone: Other DNA sequences in the sample encode the same CDR3. V and J are TRBV19 and TRBJ2-3; D gene uncertain. The ends were cut back, 2 bases at V and 0 bases at J, with 6 bases in the middle. The CDR3 has 14 amino acids. Looked up from germline, CDR1 is LNHDA and CDR2 is SQIVND (reference sequence). This chain's CDR3 is CASSIRRSTDTQYF. CDR3 nucleotides: TGTGCCAGTAGTATAAGGAGAAGCACAGATACGCAGTATTTT.

V and J are TRBV5-1 and TRBJ2-2; no clear D. Germline values: CDR1 SGHRS, CDR2 YFSETQ. The CDR3 has 15 amino acids. V gave up 0 bases and J gave up 5 bases, with 11 bases separating them. The CDR3 region is CASSLAATQTGELFF. The CDR3 nucleotides are TGCGCCAGCAGCTTGGCCGCCACACAAACCGGGGAGCTGTTTTTT.

V is TRBV28 and J is TRBJ1-5; no reliable D call. This CDR3 is 11 amino acids long. V lost 6 bases, J lost 4 bases, and 4 bases lay in between. Germline lookup yields CDR1 MDHEN and CDR2 SYDVKM. DNA of the CDR3: TGTGCCAGCAGCAAAAATCAGCCCCAGCATTTT. Protein sequence: CASSKNQPQHF.

The rearrangement uses TRBV28 and TRBJ1-1; tentative D call: TRBD1 (5 bases). V lost 10 bases and J 4 bases, leaving 16 bases between the germline ends. The germline V gene encodes CDR1 MDHEN and CDR2 SYDVKM. The CDR3 is 13 amino acids. In DNA form, the CDR3 reads TGTGCCACCAACGGGGGTTGGGGCACTGAAGCTTTCTTT. Its translation: CATNGGWGTEAFF.

This clone has a single count. The chain joins TRBV21-1 to TRBJ1-3; the table calls TRBD1, which could not be checked here. TRBV21-1 is labeled a pseudogene. The CDR3 is 17 residues long. The CDR3 DNA follows: TGTGCCAGCAGCAAAGCTGGAGGACAGCCCTCTGGAAACACCATATATTTT. Its protein is CASSKAGGQPSGNTIYF.

The chain uses TRBV5-4 and TRBJ2-3; D assignment may be TRBD1 or TRBD2 (5 bases each). The CDR3 runs 12 residues. Trimming took 1 base from V and 8 from J, leaving 8 bases between them. CDR1 and CDR2 (germline): SGHNT, YYREEE (reference sequence). As DNA, the CDR3 is TGTGCCAGCAGCTTGTGGGGGAGTACGCAGTATTTT. Translating gives CASSLWGSTQYF. Full variable domain (missing parts from reference TRBV5-4 and TRBJ2-3): ETGVTQSPTHLIKTRGQQVTLRCSSQSGHNTVSWYQQALGQGPQFIFQYYREEENGRGNFPPRFSGLQFPNYSSELNVNALELDDSALYLCASSLWGSTQYFGPGTRLTVL.

The genes are TRBV5-6 and TRBJ2-7; D unresolved. The V gene's germline CDR1 is SGHDT and CDR2 YYEEEE. V lost 0 bases to trimming and J lost 0 bases, with 7 bases between them. The CDR3 covers 14 residues. The CDR3 here is CASSLDGHSYEQYF. The CDR3 DNA is TGTGCCAGCAGCTTGGACGGCCACTCCTACGAGCAGTACTTC.

The rearrangement links TRBV5-5 to TRBJ1-3; no firm D call. This CDR3 has 18 residues. The ends were cut back, 4 bases at V and 7 bases at J, with 27 bases in the middle. The germline gives CDR1 SGHKS, CDR2 YYEKEE (reference sequence). The CDR3 is CASSLFSELDALFNTIYF. In DNA, the CDR3 is TGTGCCAGCAGCCTCTTCTCCGAGTTAGATGCTTTGTTTAACACCATATATTTT.

CDR3 DNA: TGTGCCAGCAGCTTGAGGGGACTCTCCGGGGAGCTGTTTTTT. This encodes CASSLRGLSGELFF. V usage is TRBV5-6 and J usage is TRBJ2-2, with TRBD2 as a possible D gene (6 bases). The length of the CDR3 is 14 residues. The V gene's germline CDR1 is SGHDT and CDR2 YYEEEE. V was clipped by 1 base and J by 6 bases, with 10 bases between them.

The chain joins TRBV6-6 to TRBJ2-7; 9 bases fit TRBD1. CDR3 size: 15 residues. The germline V gene encodes CDR1 MNHNY and CDR2 SVGAGI (reference sequence). J was trimmed by 4 bases and V by 6 bases; bases with no gene match: 10. The CDR3 spells CASSRYGTGSYEQYF. The CDR3 nucleotides read TGTGCCAGCAGCCGATACGGGACAGGGTCTTACGAGCAGTACTTC.

This chain connects TRBV9 to TRBJ2-3; 10 positions agree with TRBD2. CDR1 and CDR2 from the germline V gene are SGDLS and YYNGEE. Trimming removed 4 bases from V and 8 bases from J; junction bases left unmatched: 4. CDR3 length: 13 residues. The CDR3 sequence is CASSPQREGTQYF. DNA of the CDR3: TGTGCCAGCAGCCCCCAGCGGGAGGGTACGCAGTATTTT.

The gene calls are TRBV2 and TRBJ2-7; D could derive from TRBD1 or TRBD2 (5 bases each). Trimming stripped 5 bases from V and 6 bases from J, with 8 bases between. Germline V gene sequence: CDR1 SNHLY, CDR2 FYNNEI. The CDR3 is 11 amino acids. CDR3 sequence: CASSPGREQYF. CDR3 DNA: TGTGCCAGCAGTCCGGGGCGCGAGCAGTACTTC.

V gene TRBV30 combines with J gene TRBJ2-2, with 12 bases fitting TRBD1. Germline V lookup: CDR1 GTSNPN, CDR2 SVGIG (reference sequence). V was pared by 4 bases and J by 6 bases, with 12 bases of the junction left unmatched. CDR3 size: 17 residues. CDR3 sequence (DNA): TGTGCCTGGATTCTTAATCCGGGACAGGGGGCTTCCGGGGAGCTGTTTTTT. Residues: CAWILNPGQGASGELFF. Filled out from reference TRBV30 and TRBJ2-2, the complete variable domain reads SQTIHQWPATLVQPVGSPLSLECTVEGTSNPNLYWYRQAAGRGLQLLFYSVGIGQISSEVPQNLSASRPQDRQFILSSKKLLLSDSGFYLCAWILNPGQGASGELFFGEGSRLTVL.

The CDR3 protein is CASTGRLETQYF. The DNA for the CDR3 is TGTGCCAGCACGGGCAGGCTGGAGACCCAGTACTTC. The chain combines TRBV7-8 with TRBJ2-5; D is uncertain. Per germline, CDR1 SGHVS and CDR2 FQNEAQ. V was trimmed by 7 bases and J by 5 bases, leaving 11 bases between them. The CDR3 sequence is 12 residues long.